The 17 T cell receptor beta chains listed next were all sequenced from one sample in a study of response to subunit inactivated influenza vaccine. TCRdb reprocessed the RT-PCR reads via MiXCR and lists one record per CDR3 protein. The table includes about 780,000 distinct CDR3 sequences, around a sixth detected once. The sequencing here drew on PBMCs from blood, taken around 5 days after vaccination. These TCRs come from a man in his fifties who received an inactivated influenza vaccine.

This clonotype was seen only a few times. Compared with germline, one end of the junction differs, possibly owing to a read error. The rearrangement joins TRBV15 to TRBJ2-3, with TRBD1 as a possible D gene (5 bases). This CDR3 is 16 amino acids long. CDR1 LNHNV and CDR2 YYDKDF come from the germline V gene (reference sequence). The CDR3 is CATSRDSRDSIDTQYF. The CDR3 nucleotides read TGTGCCACCAGCAGAGATAGCAGGGATAGCATAGATACGCAGTATTTT.

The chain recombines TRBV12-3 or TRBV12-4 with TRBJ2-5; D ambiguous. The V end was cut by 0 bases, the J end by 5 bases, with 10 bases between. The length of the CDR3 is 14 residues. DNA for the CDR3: TGTGCCAGCAGTTTAGCGACAAACCGGGAGACCCAGTACTTC. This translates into CASSLATNRETQYF.

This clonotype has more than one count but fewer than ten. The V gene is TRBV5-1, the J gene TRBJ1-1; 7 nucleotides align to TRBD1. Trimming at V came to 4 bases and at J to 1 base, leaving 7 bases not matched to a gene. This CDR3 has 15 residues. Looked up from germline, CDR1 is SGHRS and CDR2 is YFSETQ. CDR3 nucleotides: TGCGCCAGCAGCCCTCGGACAGGTGAGAACACTGAAGCTTTCTTT. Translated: CASSPRTGENTEAFF.

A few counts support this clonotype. CDR3 nucleotides: TGCGCCAGCAGTCACCCGGGTAAAAACAATGAGCAGTTCTTC. Amino acid sequence: CASSHPGKNNEQFF. The genes are TRBV5-1 and TRBJ2-1; D is unclear. V was clipped by 5 bases and J by 5 bases, with 14 bases between them. Per germline, CDR1 SGHRS and CDR2 YFSETQ. CDR3 size: 14 residues.

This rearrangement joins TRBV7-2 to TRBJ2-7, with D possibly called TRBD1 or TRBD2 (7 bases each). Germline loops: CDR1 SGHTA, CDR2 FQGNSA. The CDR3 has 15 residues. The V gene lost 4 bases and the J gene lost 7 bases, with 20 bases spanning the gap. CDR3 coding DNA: TGTGCCAGCAGCTCCCAGGGGGGGGGATATCGGGAGCAGTACTTC. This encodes CASSSQGGGYREQYF.

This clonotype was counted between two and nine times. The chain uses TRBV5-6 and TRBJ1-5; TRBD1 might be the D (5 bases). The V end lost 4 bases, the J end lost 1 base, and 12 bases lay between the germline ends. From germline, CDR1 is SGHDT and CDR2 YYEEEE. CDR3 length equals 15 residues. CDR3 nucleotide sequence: TGTGCCAGCAGCCGGTGGGGGGGAAGCAATCAGCCCCAGCATTTT. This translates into CASSRWGGSNQPQHF.

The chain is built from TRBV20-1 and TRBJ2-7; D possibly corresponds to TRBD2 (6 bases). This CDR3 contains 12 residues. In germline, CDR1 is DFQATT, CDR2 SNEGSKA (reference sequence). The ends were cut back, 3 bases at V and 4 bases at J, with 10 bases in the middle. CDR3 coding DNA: TGCAGTGCTAGGGAGGGGAAATACGAGCAGTACTTC. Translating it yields CSAREGKYEQYF.

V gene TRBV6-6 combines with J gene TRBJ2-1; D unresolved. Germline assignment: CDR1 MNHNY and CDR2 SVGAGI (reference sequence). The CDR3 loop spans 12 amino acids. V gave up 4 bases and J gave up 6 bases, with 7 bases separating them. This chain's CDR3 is CASSSDSNEQFF. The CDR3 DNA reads TGTGCCAGCAGTTCCGATAGCAATGAGCAGTTCTTC.

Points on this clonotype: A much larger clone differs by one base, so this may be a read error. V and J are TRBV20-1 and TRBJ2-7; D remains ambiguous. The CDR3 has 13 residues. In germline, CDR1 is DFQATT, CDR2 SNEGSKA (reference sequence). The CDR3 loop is CSASAKGTYEQHF. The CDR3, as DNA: TGCAGTGCTAGCGCCAAAGGCACCTACGAGCAGCACTTC.

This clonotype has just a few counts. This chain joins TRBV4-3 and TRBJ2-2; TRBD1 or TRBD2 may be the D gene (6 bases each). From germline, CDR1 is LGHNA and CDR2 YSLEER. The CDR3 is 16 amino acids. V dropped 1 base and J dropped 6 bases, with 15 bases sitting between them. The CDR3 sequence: CASSQGGSGAAGELFF. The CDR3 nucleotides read TGCGCCAGCAGCCAAGGAGGTTCGGGGGCGGCCGGGGAGCTGTTTTTT.

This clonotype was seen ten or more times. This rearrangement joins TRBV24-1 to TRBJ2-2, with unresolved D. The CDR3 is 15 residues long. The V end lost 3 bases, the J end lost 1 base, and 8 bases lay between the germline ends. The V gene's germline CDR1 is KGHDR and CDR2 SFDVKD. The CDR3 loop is CATSDKSENTGELFF. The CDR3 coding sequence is TGTGCCACCAGTGATAAAAGCGAGAACACCGGGGAGCTGTTTTTT.

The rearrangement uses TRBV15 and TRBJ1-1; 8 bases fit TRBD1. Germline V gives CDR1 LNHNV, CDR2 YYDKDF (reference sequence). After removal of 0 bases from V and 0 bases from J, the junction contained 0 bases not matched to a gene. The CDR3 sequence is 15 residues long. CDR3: CATSRETGVNTEAFF. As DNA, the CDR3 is TGTGCCACCAGCAGAGAGACAGGGGTGAACACTGAAGCTTTCTTT.

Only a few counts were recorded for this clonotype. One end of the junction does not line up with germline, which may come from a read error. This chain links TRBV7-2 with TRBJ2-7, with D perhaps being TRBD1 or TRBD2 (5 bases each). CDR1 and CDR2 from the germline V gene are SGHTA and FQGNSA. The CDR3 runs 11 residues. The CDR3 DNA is TGTGCCAGCAGCTTAAGAGGGGACCTTTCCTTC. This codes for CASSLRGDLSF.

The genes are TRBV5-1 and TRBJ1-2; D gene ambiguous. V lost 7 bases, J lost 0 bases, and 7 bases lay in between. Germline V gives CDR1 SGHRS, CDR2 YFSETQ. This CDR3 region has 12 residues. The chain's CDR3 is CASRASNYGYTF. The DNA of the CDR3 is TGCGCCAGCCGCGCATCTAACTATGGCTACACCTTC.

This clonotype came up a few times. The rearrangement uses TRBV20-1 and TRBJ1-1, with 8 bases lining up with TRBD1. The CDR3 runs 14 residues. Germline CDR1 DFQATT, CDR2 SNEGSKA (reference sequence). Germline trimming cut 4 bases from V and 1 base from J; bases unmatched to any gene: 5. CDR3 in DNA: TGCAGTGCTAATAGGGGGACAGGGAACACTGAAGCTTTCTTT. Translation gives CSANRGTGNTEAFF.

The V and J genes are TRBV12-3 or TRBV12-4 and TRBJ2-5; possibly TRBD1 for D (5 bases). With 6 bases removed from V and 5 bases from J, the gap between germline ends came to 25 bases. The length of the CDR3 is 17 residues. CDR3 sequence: CASSSTSFGRGAETQYF. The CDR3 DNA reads TGTGCCAGCAGCTCGACGTCGTTCGGAAGGGGTGCGGAGACCCAGTACTTC.

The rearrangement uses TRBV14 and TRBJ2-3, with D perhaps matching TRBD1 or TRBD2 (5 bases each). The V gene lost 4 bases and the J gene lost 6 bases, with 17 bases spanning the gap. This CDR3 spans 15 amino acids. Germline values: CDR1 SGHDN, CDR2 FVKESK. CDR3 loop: CASSPWGSLGDTQYF. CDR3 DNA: TGTGCCAGCAGCCCTTGGGGGAGCTTAGGCGATACGCAGTATTTT.